This T cell receptor beta chain was captured by sequencing in a study of cytomegalovirus exposure and HLA in healthy donors. The overall study: The 120 validation repertoires matched the approximately 700 first-cohort repertoires in platform, a later analysis reported.

Notes on the study in general: Reported performance of the classifier showed diagnosis of cytomegalovirus status with high specificity and sensitivity. As confirmed in vitro, a few CMV-associated chains were specific for CMV antigens. Investigators reported 164 TCR beta chains as tied to cytomegalovirus.

The method was immunoSEQ multiplex PCR; TCRdb's version includes in-frame clones alone and lacks a portion of them. The sample records some 70,000 clones, 80% to 90% being singletons. With regard to this clone: What it binds is not known.

This CDR3 is built from 15 residues. With 3 bases removed from V and 5 bases from J, the gap between germline ends came to 18 bases. CDR1 and CDR2 (germline): SGHNT, YYREEE (reference sequence). Material: PBMCs. The source is a woman aged 18-30 years in good health and CMV-seronegative. The J gene is TRBJ2-7, the V gene TRBV5-4, with D maybe TRBD1 (5 bases). In DNA form, the CDR3 reads TGTGCCAGCAGCTCTGGGCAGGGTAGTGTGGACGAGCAGTACTTC. Residues: CASSSGQGSVDEQYF.